The next 24 T cell receptor beta chains were all read from a single sample in a study of Ad26.COV2.S vaccination and SARS-CoV-2 variants. Described treatment: 15 to 20 received Ad26.COV2.S at low or high dose, single or two shots; about 5 received placebo; per-sample allocation not given. After the first vaccine or placebo injection, samples were drawn on day 63. Repertoires were generated with immunoSEQ multiplex PCR, while TCRdb's copy carries only in-frame clones and drops some. This sample has about 440,000 clones, with 90% found just once. This specimen consisted of peripheral blood, obtained in a trial of Ad26.COV2.S vaccine versus placebo. The source is a person between 18 and 65 years old who received the Ad26.COV2.S COVID-19 vaccine or a placebo.

V usage is TRBV5-8 and J usage is TRBJ1-5; D gene uncertain. V dropped 4 bases and J dropped 0 bases, with 8 bases sitting between them. CDR3 length equals 14 residues. Germline V gives CDR1 SGHTS, CDR2 YDEGEE. CDR3 sequence (DNA): TGTGCCAGCAGCCAAAGATATAGCAATCAGCCCCAGCATTTT. It specifies CASSQRYSNQPQHF.

A remark on this clone: Here the CDR3 omits its conserved ending phenylalanine or tryptophan, so a read error is the likely source. Because the CDR3's place on the DNA is in doubt, the DNA is left out and the CDR3 is given as listed by TCRdb. The chain carries TRBV7-6 and TRBJ2-7. Germline lookup yields CDR1 SGHVS and CDR2 FNYEAQ. The CDR3 totals 12 residues, both ends included. The CDR3 loop is CASSLDGGHLLY.

The V and J genes are TRBV6-5 and TRBJ1-6, with 8 bases lining up with TRBD1. This CDR3 is 14 amino acids long. Unmatched junction bases numbered 7, after V lost 6 bases and J lost 9 bases. Germline loops: CDR1 MNHEY, CDR2 SVGAGI. The chain's CDR3 is CASRWTGPGSPLHF. CDR3 sequence (DNA): TGTGCCAGCAGGTGGACAGGGCCGGGTTCACCCCTCCACTTT.

V is TRBV28 and J is TRBJ2-7, with D perhaps matching TRBD1 (5 bases). V gave up 5 bases and J gave up 7 bases, with 15 bases separating them. CDR1 is MDHEN, CDR2 SYDVKM, per germline. The CDR3 covers 13 residues. CDR3 amino acids: CASSVGRAGEQYF. CDR3 nucleotides: TGTGCCAGCAGTGTGGGCAGGGCTGGGGAGCAGTACTTC.

The gene calls are TRBV10-1 and TRBJ2-2; the match to TRBD1 covers 11 bases. V lost 11 bases to trimming and J lost 3 bases; unmatched junction nucleotides: 8. Germline CDR1 reads WNHNN; CDR2 reads SYGVQD (reference sequence). This CDR3 has 15 amino acids. CDR3 in DNA: TGCGCCCGTGCGGGACAGGGGGTGGACACCGGGGAGCTGTTTTTT. Translating it yields CARAGQGVDTGELFF.

The chain employs TRBV7-2 and TRBJ1-4; D gene unclear. The CDR3 is made up of 17 amino acids. With 6 bases removed from V and 2 bases from J, the gap between germline ends came to 19 bases. Germline lookup yields CDR1 SGHTA and CDR2 FQGNSA. The CDR3 DNA sequence: TGTGCCAGCAGTTCCACTTATAGGTTGCGGACTAATGAAAAACTGTTTTTT. Its protein is CASSSTYRLRTNEKLFF.

The chain combines TRBV19 with TRBJ2-5, with D uncertain. V was trimmed by 4 bases and J by 4 bases, leaving 7 bases between them. Germline CDR1 is LNHDA and CDR2 is SQIVND (reference sequence). This CDR3 is 12 amino acids long. CDR3 sequence (DNA): TGTGCCAGTAGTAGCCCGGGAGAGACCCAGTACTTC. This gives the protein CASSSPGETQYF.

V usage is TRBV9 and J usage is TRBJ2-3; no reliable D call. Germline CDR1 SGDLS, CDR2 YYNGEE. With 0 bases removed from V and 3 bases from J, the gap between germline ends came to 8 bases. This CDR3 comprises 14 residues. The CDR3 DNA is TGTGCCAGCAGCGTAGGAATACCAACAGATACGCAGTATTTT. It specifies CASSVGIPTDTQYF.

The V call is TRBV6-5, the J call TRBJ2-1; D not resolved. This CDR3 comprises 13 residues. V was cut by 7 bases and J by 4 bases, with 11 bases left in between. Germline V gene data show CDR1 as MNHEY and CDR2 as SVGAGI. The CDR3 DNA sequence: TGTGCCAGCACCCCTTCTCCTTACAATGAGCAGTTCTTC. This sequence encodes CASTPSPYNEQFF.

In this sample, this clone turned up a few times. The chain carries TRBV27 and TRBJ1-1; 8 nucleotides align to TRBD1. Looked up from germline, CDR1 is MNHEY and CDR2 is SMNVEV (reference sequence). Germline trimming cut 5 bases from V and 6 bases from J; bases unmatched to any gene: 2. This CDR3 is 12 amino acids long. The CDR3 spells CASSDRGAEAFF. CDR3 bases: TGTGCCAGCAGTGACAGGGGCGCTGAAGCTTTCTTT.

The V call is TRBV10-3, the J call TRBJ2-2, with TRBD1 as a possible D gene (5 bases). Trimming left V 0 bases short and J 4 bases short, with 18 bases between. CDR1 is ENHRY, CDR2 SYGVKD, per germline. The CDR3 extends over 18 amino acids. The CDR3 reads CAISESVQGKWVTGELFF. DNA of the CDR3: TGTGCCATCAGTGAGTCGGTTCAGGGAAAGTGGGTCACCGGGGAGCTGTTTTTT.

This clone has just one count. The chain carries TRBV28 and TRBJ1-5; 10 bases agree with TRBD1. CDR1 and CDR2 (germline): MDHEN, SYDVKM. The length of the CDR3 is 15 residues. Trimming removed 3 bases from V and 6 bases from J; junction bases left unmatched: 5. CDR3 residues: CASSFGTGAAQPQHF. Written as DNA, the CDR3 is TGTGCCAGCAGTTTCGGGACAGGGGCGGCTCAGCCCCAGCATTTT.

In this sample, this clone turned up once. This chain uses TRBV2 with TRBJ2-2; the D is unclear. This CDR3 is 13 amino acids long. Trimming stripped 6 bases from V and 9 bases from J, with 14 bases between. The germline CDR1 and CDR2 sequences are SNHLY and FYNNEI. CDR3 sequence: CASSFAAPRELFF. The CDR3 region has the DNA TGTGCCAGCAGCTTCGCCGCCCCCCGGGAGCTGTTTTTT.

CDR3 coding DNA: TGTGCCAGCACCAGGGCAGATACGCAGTATTTT. Residues: CASTRADTQYF. The V gene is TRBV28, the J gene TRBJ2-3; a weak D match, TRBD1 (5 bases). The CDR3 sequence is 11 residues long. The germline gives CDR1 MDHEN, CDR2 SYDVKM. Trimming took off 7 bases at V and 4 bases at J, with 6 bases between the two ends.

The rearrangement uses TRBV6-2 or TRBV6-3 and TRBJ1-5, with D maybe TRBD1 (5 bases). With 0 bases removed from V and 0 bases from J, the gap between germline ends came to 21 bases. CDR3 size: 20 residues. Germline values: CDR1 MNHEY, CDR2 SVGEGT. CDR3 residues: CASSYSLPWTSRDSNQPQHF. The CDR3 nucleotides read TGTGCCAGCAGTTACTCACTCCCCTGGACAAGCCGGGATAGCAATCAGCCCCAGCATTTT.

The rearrangement joins TRBV30 to TRBJ1-4; a possible D gene is TRBD1 (5 bases). In germline, CDR1 is GTSNPN, CDR2 SVGIG (reference sequence). This CDR3 region has 13 residues. Trimming took off 1 base at V and 4 bases at J, with 7 bases between the two ends. The DNA of the CDR3 is TGTGCCTGGAGTGGGGACCTTAATGAAAAACTGTTTTTT. Protein product: CAWSGDLNEKLFF.

V gene TRBV24-1 combines with J gene TRBJ2-1; unclear D gene. Germline CDR1 and CDR2: KGHDR and SFDVKD. V gave up 4 bases and J gave up 12 bases, with 9 bases separating them. The CDR3 covers 11 residues. CDR3 sequence (DNA): TGTGCCACCAGTGAACGTGGCCCGCAGTTCTTC. Encoded protein: CATSERGPQFF.

The chain recombines TRBV3-1 (or the pseudogene TRBV3-2) with TRBJ2-1; 7 bases are a match to TRBD2. The junction had 7 bases not matched to a gene; V was cut back by 7 bases and J by 7 bases. The CDR3 has 13 amino acids. From germline, CDR1 is LGHDT and CDR2 YNNKEL (reference sequence). CDR3: CASTQGSGNEQFF. As DNA, the CDR3 is TGTGCCAGCACCCAGGGTAGCGGGAATGAGCAGTTCTTC.

The chain links TRBV3-1 (or the pseudogene TRBV3-2) to TRBJ2-3; 7 nucleotides match TRBD2. After removal of 0 bases from V and 14 bases from J, the junction contained 8 bases not matched to a gene. Germline V gene sequence: CDR1 LGHDT, CDR2 YNNKEL (reference sequence). This CDR3 contains 13 residues. The CDR3 is CASSQDPAGARYF. The CDR3 nucleotides are TGTGCCAGCAGCCAAGATCCGGCGGGAGCCCGGTATTTT.

The chain has TRBV19 and TRBJ2-2, with a tentative D call TRBD1 (5 bases). V was shortened by 2 bases and J by 1 base, with 5 bases between the two germline ends. CDR3 length: 14 residues. Germline values: CDR1 LNHDA, CDR2 SQIVND (reference sequence). Here the CDR3 DNA reads TGTGCCAGTAGTATAAGGGGGAACACCGGGGAGCTGTTTTTT. It is translated as CASSIRGNTGELFF. The whole variable domain, filled in from reference TRBV19 and TRBJ2-2, reads DGGITQSPKYLFRKEGQNVTLSCEQNLNHDAMYWYRQDPGQGLRLIYYSQIVNDFQKGDIAEGYSVSREKKESFPLTVTSAQKNPTAFYLCASSIRGNTGELFFGEGSRLTVL.

This clone was found once. The rearrangement links TRBV5-1 to TRBJ2-1; D possibly corresponds to TRBD2 (6 bases). Germline V gene lookup returns CDR1 SGHRS and CDR2 YFSETQ. Deletions cut 7 bases from V and 3 bases from J, with 17 bases between. The CDR3 is 15 residues long. In DNA form, the CDR3 reads TGCGCCAGCCGGATCGGAGGGGTCCGCTACAATGAGCAGTTCTTC. Its translation is CASRIGGVRYNEQFF.

This clone came up once. The CDR3, as DNA: TGTGCCAGCAGTTTTCCACTAGCGGGTCGCAATGAGCAGTTCTTC. Translated, it gives CASSFPLAGRNEQFF. The chain recombines TRBV28 with TRBJ2-1; TRBD2 aligns across 9 bases. Germline V gives CDR1 MDHEN, CDR2 SYDVKM. V gave up 3 bases and J gave up 6 bases; unmatched junction bases: 6. The CDR3 extends over 15 amino acids. Filled out from reference TRBV28 and TRBJ2-1, the complete variable domain reads DVKVTQSSRYLVKRTGEKVFLECVQDMDHENMFWYRQDPGLGLRLIYFSYDVKMKEKGDIPEGYSVSREKKERFSLILESASTNQTSMYLCASSFPLAGRNEQFFGPGTRLTVL.

This chain's CDR3 is CASSWGAGINQPQHF. The CDR3 nucleotides read TGTGCCAGCAGCTGGGGCGCAGGGATCAATCAGCCCCAGCATTTT. The V call is TRBV5-6, the J call TRBJ1-5; possibly TRBD1 for D (5 bases). Germline lookup yields CDR1 SGHDT and CDR2 YYEEEE. This CDR3 contains 15 residues. Trimming pared 3 bases from V and 3 bases from J, leaving 13 bases between.

The chain carries TRBV11-2 and TRBJ2-1, with unresolved D. Deletions cut 4 bases from V and 7 bases from J, with 17 bases between. Germline CDR1 reads SGHAT; CDR2 reads FQNNGV. The CDR3 covers 15 residues. In DNA, the CDR3 is TGTGCCAGCAGCTCCCTCGCGAGCTCACCTAATGAGCAGTTCTTC. As protein: CASSSLASSPNEQFF.